This T cell receptor beta chain comes out of a study of cytomegalovirus exposure and HLA in healthy donors. About the research overall: A later analysis reported the 120 or so validation repertoires used the same platform as the approximately 670 first-cohort repertoires. Overall study results and limits: For most TCR sequences rarity was the rule, although some public TCRs occurred in many donors. Researchers catalogued roughly 170 TCR beta chains as cytomegalovirus-associated.

Using immunoSEQ multiplex PCR, the repertoire was profiled, and TCRdb retains in-frame clones only, with some absent. The sample lists about 340,000 clones, about nine tenths occurring once. The donors were part of the roughly 120-subject validation cohort, which stood apart from the roughly 670-subject first cohort. A note on this clone: Its antigen is still unknown.

This CDR3 comprises 15 residues. V gave up 2 bases and J gave up 2 bases; unmatched junction bases: 4. The germline CDR1 and CDR2 sequences are MNHEY and SVGAGI. The chain is built from TRBV6-5 and TRBJ2-7; 9 bases align to TRBD1. The clonotype comes from a woman aged 18-35 years in good health and CMV-seronegative. Sequenced material: PBMCs. The CDR3 DNA reads as TGTGCCAGCAGTTACGGGGGACAGGGAACCTACGAGCAGTACTTC. Translated, it gives CASSYGGQGTYEQYF.